This TCR beta chain derives from a study of T cells in Graves' hyperthyroidism and ophthalmopathy. Amplification yielded TCR beta CDR3 regions, with RNA transcripts as the source. RT-PCR in the first round (using the HTBI primer set) targeted the TCR CDR3. TCRdb itself ran the multiplex PCR reads through MiXCR, one entry per CDR3 protein. Here the sample spans around 350,000 distinct CDR3 sequences, around a sixth being singletons. This clonotype has ten or more counts. No antigen is known for it. This CDR3 is 11 amino acids long. CDR1 DFQATT and CDR2 SNEGSKA come from the germline V gene (reference sequence). The diagnostic basis comprised clinical symptoms, serum thyroxine and TRAb, thyroid ultrasound and orbital computed tomography. Study-wide results and caveats: Median prediction lead before ophthalmopathy onset was about 6.3 months with the model.

V and J are TRBV20-1 and TRBJ2-1, with D perhaps being TRBD1 or TRBD2 (6 bases each). Sequenced: blood. This sequence was found in a woman younger than 30 with Graves' hyperthyroidism that later progressed to Graves' ophthalmopathy. This chain's CDR3 is CSAKQGGEQFF. CDR3 nucleotides: TGCAGCGCCAAACAGGGAGGCGAGCAGTTCTTC.